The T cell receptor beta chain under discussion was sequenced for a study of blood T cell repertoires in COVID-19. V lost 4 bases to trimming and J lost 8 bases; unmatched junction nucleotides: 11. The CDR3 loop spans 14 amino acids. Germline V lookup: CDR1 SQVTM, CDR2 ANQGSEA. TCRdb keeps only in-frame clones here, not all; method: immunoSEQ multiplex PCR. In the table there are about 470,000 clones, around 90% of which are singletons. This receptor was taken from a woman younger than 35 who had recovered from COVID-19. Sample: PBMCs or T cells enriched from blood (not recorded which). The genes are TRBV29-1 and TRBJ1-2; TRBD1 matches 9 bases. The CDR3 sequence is CSVGLNRGQGGYTF. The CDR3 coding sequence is TGCAGCGTTGGACTAAACAGGGGGCAGGGGGGCTACACCTTC. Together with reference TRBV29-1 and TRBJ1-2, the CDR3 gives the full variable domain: SAVISQKPSRDICQRGTSLTIQCQVDSQVTMMFWYRQQPGQSLTLIATANQGSEATYESGFVIDKFPISRPNLTFSTLTVSNMSPEDSSIYLCSVGLNRGQGGYTFGSGTRLTVV.